This TCR beta chain was sequenced during a study of blood T cells in healthy people across ages. Overall study results and limits: Per million T cells, the diversity of TCR beta decreased roughly linearly as age advanced.

This clonotype was found a few times. Antigen: not known. Together with a sample-barcoded 5' primer, a J-beta primer mix was included in a second PCR lasting about 6 to 11 cycles. A single record per CDR3 protein comes from TCRdb applying MiXCR to the 5' RACE reads. The sample lists about a million distinct CDR3 sequences; about 44% were seen once. The V and J ends lost 0 bases and 2 bases respectively, with 8 bases between them. This CDR3 region has 15 residues. Germline lookup yields CDR1 MNHEY and CDR2 SVGAGI. Samples had at least 6.5 million PBMCs isolated from them. The sequenced material came from blood. The sequence was collected from a young man in good health. The chain carries TRBV6-5 and TRBJ1-5; weak D call: TRBD1 (6 bases). The CDR3 region is CASSYSRGGNQPQHF. In DNA, the CDR3 is TGTGCCAGCAGTTACTCGAGGGGGGGCAATCAGCCCCAGCATTTT.